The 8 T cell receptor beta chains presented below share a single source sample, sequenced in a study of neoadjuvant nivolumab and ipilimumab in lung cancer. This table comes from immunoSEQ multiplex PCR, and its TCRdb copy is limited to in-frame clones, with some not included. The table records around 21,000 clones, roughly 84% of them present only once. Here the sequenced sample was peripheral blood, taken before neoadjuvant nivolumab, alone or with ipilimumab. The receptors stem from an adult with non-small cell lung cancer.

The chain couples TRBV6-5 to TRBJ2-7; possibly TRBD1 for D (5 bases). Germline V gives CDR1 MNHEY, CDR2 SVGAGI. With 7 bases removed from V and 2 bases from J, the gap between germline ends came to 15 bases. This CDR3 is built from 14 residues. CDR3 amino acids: CASNKRTKPYEQYF. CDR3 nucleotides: TGTGCCAGCAACAAAAGGACAAAACCCTACGAGCAGTACTTC.

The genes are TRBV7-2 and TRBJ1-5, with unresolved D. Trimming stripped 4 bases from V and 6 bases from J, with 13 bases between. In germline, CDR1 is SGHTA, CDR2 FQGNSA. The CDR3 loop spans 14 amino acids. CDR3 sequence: CASSSSGPTQPQHF. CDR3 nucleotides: TGTGCCAGCAGCTCCTCGGGCCCAACTCAGCCCCAGCATTTT. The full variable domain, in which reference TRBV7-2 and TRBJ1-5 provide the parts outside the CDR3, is GAGVSQSPSNKVTEKGKDVELRCDPISGHTALYWYRQSLGQGLEFLIYFQGNSAPDKSGLPSDRFSAERTGGSVSTLTIQRTQQEDSAVYLCASSSSGPTQPQHFGDGTRLSIL.

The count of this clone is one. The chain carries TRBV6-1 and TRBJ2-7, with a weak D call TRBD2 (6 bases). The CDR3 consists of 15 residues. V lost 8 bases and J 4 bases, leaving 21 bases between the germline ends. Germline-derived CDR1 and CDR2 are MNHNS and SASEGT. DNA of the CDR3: TGTGCCAGCCTAAGAACCCCGGGACTGGCATACGAGCAGTACTTC. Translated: CASLRTPGLAYEQYF.

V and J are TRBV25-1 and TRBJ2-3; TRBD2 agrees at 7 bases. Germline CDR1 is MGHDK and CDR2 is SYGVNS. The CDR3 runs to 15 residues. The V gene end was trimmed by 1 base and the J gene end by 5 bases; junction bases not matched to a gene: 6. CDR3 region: CASSELTGGGDTQYF. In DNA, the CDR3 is TGTGCCAGCAGTGAATTAACGGGAGGCGGAGATACGCAGTATTTT.

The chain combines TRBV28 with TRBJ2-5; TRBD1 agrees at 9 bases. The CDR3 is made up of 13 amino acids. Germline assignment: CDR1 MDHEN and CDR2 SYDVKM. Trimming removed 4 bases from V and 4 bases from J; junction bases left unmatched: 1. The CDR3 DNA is TGTGCCAGCAGTTCACAGGGGGCAGAGACCCAGTACTTC. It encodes CASSSQGAETQYF.

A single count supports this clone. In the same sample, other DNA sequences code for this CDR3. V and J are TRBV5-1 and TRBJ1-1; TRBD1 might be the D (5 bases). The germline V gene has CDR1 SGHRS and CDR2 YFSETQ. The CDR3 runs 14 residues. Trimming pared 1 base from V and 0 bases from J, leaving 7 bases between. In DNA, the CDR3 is TGCGCCAGCAGCTTGACAGGCTTGAACACTGAAGCTTTCTTT. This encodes CASSLTGLNTEAFF.

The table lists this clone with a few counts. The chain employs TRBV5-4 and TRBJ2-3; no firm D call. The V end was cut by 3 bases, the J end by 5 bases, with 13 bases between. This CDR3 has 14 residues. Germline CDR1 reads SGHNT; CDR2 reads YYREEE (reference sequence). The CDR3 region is CASSSSTFVDTQYF. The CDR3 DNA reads TGTGCCAGCAGCTCGTCCACCTTCGTAGATACGCAGTATTTT.

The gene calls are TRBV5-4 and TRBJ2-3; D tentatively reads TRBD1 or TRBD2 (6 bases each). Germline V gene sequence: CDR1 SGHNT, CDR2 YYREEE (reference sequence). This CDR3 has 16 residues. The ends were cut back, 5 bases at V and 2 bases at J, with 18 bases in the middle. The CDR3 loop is CASSRGGRRDTDTQYF. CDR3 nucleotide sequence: TGTGCCAGCAGTCGAGGGGGGAGAAGGGACACAGATACGCAGTATTTT.